This passage covers 18 T cell receptor beta chains from one sample sequenced in a study of regulatory T cells in long-lasting Graves disease. Construction of the TCR beta libraries employed iRepertoire HTBI primers in conjunction with Arm-PCR of CDR3 regions. MiXCR, run by TCRdb on the multiplex PCR reads, gives a single entry per CDR3 protein. The table has a few hundred thousand distinct CDR3 sequences, roughly 23% seen once. Indicated time point: persistent/refractory GD, antithyroid drugs over 5 years with positive TRAb. PBMCs provided the RNA from which the TCR library was made. This sample comprised peripheral blood mononuclear cells (PBMCs), obtained when the disease was refractory, from a patient treated with antithyroid drugs. The receptors shown here come from a middle-aged woman with Graves disease.

The chain carries TRBV7-9 and TRBJ2-5; D remains unclear. The CDR3 has 16 amino acids. V was cut by 2 bases and J by 0 bases, with 13 bases left in between. Per germline, CDR1 SEHNR and CDR2 FQNEAQ (reference sequence). DNA of the CDR3: TGTGCCAGCAGCTTATCTCCGTACCGGGACCAAGAGACCCAGTACTTC. Translated, it gives CASSLSPYRDQETQYF.

The sample holds a few counts of this clonotype. The rearrangement joins TRBV7-9 to TRBJ2-2; maybe TRBD1 (6 bases). V was pared by 5 bases and J by 2 bases, with 18 bases between. This CDR3 contains 17 residues. Germline CDR1 reads SEHNR; CDR2 reads FQNEAQ (reference sequence). CDR3 coding DNA: TGTGCCAGCAGCCCCTACACCCGACAGGATAACACCGGGGAGCTGTTTTTT. This codes for CASSPYTRQDNTGELFF.

This clonotype occurred once. The V gene is TRBV30, the J gene TRBJ1-1; the D is unclear. This CDR3 region has 12 residues. Germline V lookup: CDR1 GTSNPN, CDR2 SVGIG (reference sequence). The V end lost 2 bases, the J end lost 7 bases, and 11 bases lay between the germline ends. CDR3 region: CAWSQDRREAFF. In DNA form, the CDR3 reads TGTGCCTGGAGTCAAGACCGCCGTGAAGCTTTCTTT.

This clonotype was seen only once. The V and J genes are TRBV29-1 and TRBJ1-1; 10 nucleotides match TRBD1. Germline lookup yields CDR1 SQVTM and CDR2 ANQGSEA. The ends lost 5 bases at V and 5 bases at J; junction bases unmatched: 5. The CDR3 has 13 amino acids. The CDR3 loop reads CSVTGTGVTEAFF. CDR3 nucleotide sequence: TGCAGCGTTACCGGGACAGGGGTAACTGAAGCTTTCTTT.

The chain combines TRBV2 with TRBJ2-6; D call uncertain. Germline V gene data show CDR1 as SNHLY and CDR2 as FYNNEI. This CDR3 is built from 15 residues. Trimming stripped 5 bases from V and 6 bases from J, with 14 bases between. The CDR3 loop reads CASSNGRRTANVLTF. CDR3 nucleotide sequence: TGTGCCAGCAGTAATGGACGGCGAACGGCCAACGTCCTGACTTTC.

This clonotype was observed at least ten times. One junction end disagrees with the germline gene, perhaps due to a read error. The J gene is TRBJ2-5, the V gene TRBV20-1; tentatively, D is TRBD2 (5 bases). The germline V gene has CDR1 DFQATT and CDR2 SNEGSKA (reference sequence). This CDR3 contains 16 residues. CDR3 in DNA: TGCAGCGCTAGAGTGGTGTCGGACTCCACTCAAGAGACCCAGTACTTC. It specifies CSARVVSDSTQETQYF.

This clonotype was observed many times. This sequence joins TRBV2 and TRBJ2-5; no clear D. V dropped 6 bases and J dropped 10 bases, with 15 bases sitting between them. Germline V gives CDR1 SNHLY, CDR2 FYNNEI. The CDR3 contains 12 residues. CDR3 sequence reads: CASSDPERVQYF. For the CDR3, the DNA is TGTGCCAGCAGCGACCCTGAACGGGTCCAGTACTTC.

The gene calls are TRBV5-4 and TRBJ2-7, with D uncertain. Germline CDR1 is SGHNT and CDR2 is YYREEE (reference sequence). V was trimmed by 0 bases and J by 0 bases, leaving 4 bases between them. This CDR3 has 13 residues. The CDR3 region has the DNA TGTGCCAGCAGCTTGGATTTCTCCTACGAGCAGTACTTC. Encoded protein: CASSLDFSYEQYF.

The V call is TRBV5-6, the J call TRBJ1-1, with D tentatively TRBD1 (5 bases). Trimming pared 4 bases from V and 8 bases from J, leaving 15 bases between. The CDR3 totals 13 residues. In germline, CDR1 is SGHDT, CDR2 YYEEEE. The CDR3 bases are TGTGCCAGCAGCGGTGGACACGGGGCAGAAGCTTTCTTT. As protein: CASSGGHGAEAFF.

On this clonotype itself: A much larger clone is a single base away; this may be a read error. V usage is TRBV3-1 and J usage is TRBJ1-1, with D uncertain. The CDR3 extends over 14 amino acids. Germline CDR1 LGHDT, CDR2 YNNKEL (reference sequence). The CDR3 coding sequence is TGTACCAGCAGCCAAGCACTACTAAGCCCCGAAGCTTTCTTT. It codes for CTSSQALLSPEAFF. Using reference TRBV3-1 and TRBJ1-1 for the parts outside the CDR3, the full variable domain is DTAVSQTPKYLVTQMGNDKSIKCEQNLGHDTMYWYKQDSKKFLKIMFSYNNKELIINETVPNRFSPKSPDKAHLNLHINSLELGDSAVYFCTSSQALLSPEAFFGQGTRLTVV.

This clonotype was observed a few times. The CDR3 DNA reads TGCAGTGCTAGAGTCAACAGGGGAGGGACTGAAGCTTTCTTT. It is translated as CSARVNRGGTEAFF. V usage is TRBV20-1 and J usage is TRBJ1-1; 7 nucleotides align to TRBD1. CDR1 and CDR2 from the germline V gene are DFQATT and SNEGSKA (reference sequence). The CDR3 sequence is 14 residues long. After removal of 1 base from V and 5 bases from J, the junction contained 7 bases not matched to a gene.

V and J are TRBV11-1 and TRBJ2-7; D unclear. V was cut by 2 bases and J by 2 bases, with 13 bases left in between. The germline V gene encodes CDR1 SGHAT and CDR2 FQDESV (reference sequence). The CDR3 extends over 15 amino acids. CDR3 residues: CASSLKLRNTYEQYF. The CDR3, as DNA: TGTGCCAGCAGCTTAAAGCTTCGGAATACCTACGAGCAGTACTTC.

Only a few counts were recorded for this clonotype. This chain uses TRBV4-1 with TRBJ2-2; 11 bases match TRBD2. This CDR3 has 17 amino acids. Germline loops: CDR1 MGHRA, CDR2 YSYEKL. V lost 1 base and J lost 7; bases outside the gene matches: 8. This chain's CDR3 is CASSQGPLAGGGGELFF. CDR3 DNA sequence: TGCGCCAGCAGCCAAGGACCTCTAGCGGGAGGAGGCGGGGAGCTGTTTTTT.

This clonotype was counted only a few times. The chain uses TRBV6-2 or TRBV6-3 and TRBJ2-1; 12 nucleotides align to TRBD2. The CDR3 is 16 residues long. V shed 7 bases, J shed 1 base, and the junction held 5 bases outside the gene matches. CDR1 is MNHEY and CDR2 is SVGEGT in the germline V gene. The CDR3: CASTSLAGGSYNEQFF. The CDR3 nucleotides are TGTGCCAGCACATCACTAGCGGGAGGTTCCTACAATGAGCAGTTCTTC.

To note about this clonotype: With a much larger clone just one base away, this may be a read error. CDR3 nucleotide sequence: TGTGCCAGCAATTCCCTCAGGGTAGGTGAAGCTTTCTTT. This gives the protein CASNSLRVGEAFF. The rearrangement joins TRBV11-2 to TRBJ1-1, with D possibly being TRBD1 (5 bases). The CDR3 contains 13 residues. Germline CDR1 reads SGHAT; CDR2 reads FQNNGV. V was trimmed by 7 bases and J by 7 bases, leaving 16 bases between them.

The chain recombines TRBV7-2 with TRBJ2-3, with D uncertain. The CDR3 has 12 amino acids. Germline loops: CDR1 SGHTA, CDR2 FQGNSA. The V gene lost 5 bases and the J gene lost 4 bases, with 7 bases spanning the gap. CDR3 DNA sequence: TGTGCCAGCAGCGGAATATCAGATACGCAGTATTTT. Translated: CASSGISDTQYF.

The V call is TRBV25-1, the J call TRBJ1-1, with a possible D match to TRBD1 (5 bases). The CDR3 contains 15 residues. The V and J ends lost 4 bases and 4 bases respectively, with 16 bases between them. CDR1 is MGHDK and CDR2 is SYGVNS in the germline V gene. As DNA, the CDR3 is TGTGCCAGCAGTGGCGTCCCAGGGTCGGGCACTGAAGCTTTCTTT. Residues: CASSGVPGSGTEAFF.

There are a few counts of this clonotype. The rearrangement joins TRBV3-1 to TRBJ2-7; possibly TRBD1 for D (5 bases). The CDR3 is made up of 16 amino acids. V was pared by 1 base and J by 5 bases, with 18 bases between. CDR1 and CDR2 from the germline V gene are LGHDT and YNNKEL (reference sequence). CDR3 residues: CASSQGRGQTRHEQYF. The CDR3 DNA reads as TGTGCCAGCAGCCAAGGAAGGGGCCAGACTCGCCACGAGCAGTACTTC.